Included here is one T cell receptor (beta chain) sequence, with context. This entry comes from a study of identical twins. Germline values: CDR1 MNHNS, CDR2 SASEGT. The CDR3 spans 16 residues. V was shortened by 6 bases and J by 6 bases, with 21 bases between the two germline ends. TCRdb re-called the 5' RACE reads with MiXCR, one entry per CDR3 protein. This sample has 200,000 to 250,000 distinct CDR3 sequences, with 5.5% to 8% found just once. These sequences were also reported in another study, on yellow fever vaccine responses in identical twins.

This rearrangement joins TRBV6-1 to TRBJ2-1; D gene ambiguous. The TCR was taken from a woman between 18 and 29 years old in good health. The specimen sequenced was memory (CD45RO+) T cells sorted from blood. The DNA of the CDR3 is TGTGCCAGCAGGGCGGCAGGTTCTTCTTCGGGCAATGAGCAGTTCTTC. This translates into CASRAAGSSSGNEQFF.